A selection of T cell receptor beta chains follows, all from one sample in a study of beta chain features in type 1 diabetes. Profiled with immunoSEQ multiplex PCR; TCRdb holds only in-frame clones, not every one. The sample comprises around 240,000 clones, 16% of which are singletons, and 0.07% to 0.095% rests with the top ten. Specimen: naive CD4+ T cells from blood. The receptors originated from a man aged 30-40 years with type 1 diabetes. Each CDR3 is given with its conserved first and last residue. D genes are given only for firm matches. Part of the rows lack a size; the others show once, few, many or a class for expanded clones.

V	size	D	J	CDR3	DNA
TRBV29-1	few	.	TRBJ1-2	CSVEVRRHYGYTF	TGCAGCGTTGAGGTTCGGAGGCACTATGGCTACACCTTC
TRBV9	.	.	TRBJ2-7	CASSRSAYYEQYF	TGTGCCAGCAGCCGATCGGCTTACTACGAGCAGTACTTC
TRBV5-6	.	.	TRBJ2-3	CASSLAPTDTQYF	TGTGCCAGCAGCTTGGCCCCTACAGATACGCAGTATTTT
TRBV29-1	.	TRBD1	TRBJ1-2	CSVDRGGYNYGYTF	TGCAGCGTGGACAGGGGTGGGTACAACTATGGCTACACCTTC
TRBV27	.	TRBD2	TRBJ2-1	CASNKGGSGRYSYNEQFF	TGTGCCAGCAACAAAGGTGGGAGCGGGAGGTACTCCTACAATGAGCAGTTCTTC
TRBV10-3	.	TRBD1	TRBJ2-7	CAMRDSNSYEQYF	TGTGCCATGAGGGACAGCAACTCCTACGAGCAGTACTTC
TRBV18	.	TRBD2	TRBJ2-3	CASSPGGRATDTQYF	TGTGCCAGCTCACCCGGCGGGAGGGCCACGGATACGCAGTATTTT
TRBV4-1	.	TRBD1	TRBJ2-3	CASSPRQGSNTQYF	TGCGCCAGCAGCCCACGACAGGGTTCAAATACGCAGTATTTT
TRBV30	few	.	TRBJ1-3	CAWSPDSLGNTIYF	TGTGCCTGGAGCCCCGACAGCCTAGGAAACACCATATATTTT
TRBV7-9	.	.	TRBJ2-1	CASSLAPTGDEQFF	TGTGCCAGCAGCTTAGCCCCTACGGGAGATGAGCAGTTCTTC
TRBV29-1	few	TRBD1	TRBJ1-2	CSVVRDRRGYGYTF	TGCAGCGTCGTCCGGGACAGAAGAGGCTATGGCTACACCTTC
TRBV27	.	.	TRBJ2-3	CASSSTGVSYTDTQYF	TGTGCCAGCAGTTCTACCGGGGTCTCCTACACAGATACGCAGTATTTT
TRBV11-2	.	TRBD1	TRBJ2-2	CASSRPGQGGTGELFF	TGTGCCAGCAGCCGACCGGGACAGGGAGGAACCGGGGAGCTGTTTTTT
TRBV7-2	few	TRBD2	TRBJ2-7	CASIREGGPYEQYF	TGTGCCAGCATCCGAGAGGGAGGGCCCTACGAGCAGTACTTC
TRBV4-2	.	.	TRBJ2-3	CASSLGRASTDTQYF	TGTGCCAGCAGCCTTGGAAGGGCTAGCACAGATACGCAGTATTTT
TRBV5-1	.	.	TRBJ2-5	CASSPMGSKEETQYF	TGCGCCAGCAGCCCTATGGGGAGTAAGGAAGAGACCCAGTACTTC
TRBV7-2	.	TRBD1	TRBJ1-1	CASSSQGGMNTEAFF	TGTGCCAGCAGCTCACAGGGGGGGATGAACACTGAAGCTTTCTTT
TRBV29-1	.	.	TRBJ1-4	CSVGQETLPEKLFF	TGCAGCGTTGGACAGGAAACGCTCCCGGAAAAACTGTTTTTT
TRBV10-3	.	.	TRBJ1-1	CAHIGGSNTEAFF	TGTGCCCACATAGGGGGATCGAACACTGAAGCTTTCTTT
TRBV4-3	.	.	TRBJ2-5	CASSQVGQGGETQYF	TGCGCCAGCAGCCAAGTAGGGCAGGGAGGAGAGACCCAGTACTTC
TRBV18	few	.	TRBJ1-5	CASSPRQSGEPQHF	TGTGCCAGCTCACCACGGCAATCAGGTGAGCCCCAGCATTTT
TRBV28	.	.	TRBJ2-3	CASSWDGTTDTQYF	TGTGCCAGCAGTTGGGACGGCACGACGGATACGCAGTATTTT
TRBV2	.	.	TRBJ2-6	CASSGRNSGANVLTF	TGTGCCAGCAGTGGACGGAACTCTGGGGCCAACGTCCTGACTTTC
TRBV29-1	few	TRBD1	TRBJ2-7	CSVSGQGSVSSYEQYF	TGCAGCGTTTCTGGACAGGGGAGCGTAAGCTCCTACGAGCAGTACTTC
TRBV7-9	.	.	TRBJ2-7	CASSLRTPWEQYF	TGTGCCAGCAGCCTAAGAACACCCTGGGAGCAGTACTTC
TRBV25-1	few	.	TRBJ2-1	CASTQGLLSRGEQFF	TGTGCCAGCACTCAGGGCCTTTTAAGCAGAGGCGAGCAGTTCTTC
TRBV4-2	few	.	TRBJ1-4	CASSQEGTGREKLFF	TGTGCCAGCAGCCAAGAGGGGACCGGACGAGAAAAACTGTTTTTT
TRBV7-2	few	TRBD1	TRBJ2-4	CASSTGAAKNIQYF	TGTGCCAGCAGTACAGGGGCGGCCAAAAACATTCAGTACTTC
TRBV20-1	few	.	TRBJ2-7	CSPVLSHEQYF	TGCAGTCCAGTCCTAAGCCACGAGCAGTACTTC
TRBV20-1	.	.	TRBJ1-1	CSEGGTEAFF	TGCAGCGAAGGGGGAACTGAAGCTTTCTTT
TRBV9	few	TRBD1	TRBJ1-1	CASSVGTGGSNTEAFF	TGTGCCAGCAGCGTAGGGACAGGGGGATCGAACACTGAAGCTTTCTTT
TRBV25-1	few	TRBD1	TRBJ1-2	CASRGGQAVGYTF	TGTGCCAGCAGAGGGGGACAGGCTGTTGGCTACACCTTC
TRBV7-2	.	.	TRBJ1-3	CASSLRGGDSGNTIYF	TGTGCCAGCAGCCTCAGGGGTGGCGACTCTGGAAACACCATATATTTT
TRBV7-9	few	TRBD1	TRBJ1-2	CASSSGTGSRYGYTF	TGTGCCAGCAGCTCAGGGACAGGGAGTCGCTATGGCTACACCTTC
TRBV4-3	.	.	TRBJ1-1	CASSQERTETFF	TGCGCCAGCAGCCAAGAAAGGACAGAAACTTTCTTT
TRBV28	.	.	TRBJ2-7	CASSGGHMSSYEQYF	TGTGCCAGCAGTGGGGGACACATGAGTTCCTACGAGCAGTACTTC
TRBV15	few	.	TRBJ2-7	CATSRDHEGLYEQYF	TGTGCCACCAGCAGAGATCATGAGGGACTGTACGAGCAGTACTTC
TRBV4-2	.	.	TRBJ2-3	CASSRPAEGTDTQYF	TGTGCCAGCAGCCGCCCCGCCGAAGGGACAGATACGCAGTATTTT
TRBV28	.	TRBD1	TRBJ2-3	CASSYSFRGQLTDTQYF	TGTGCCAGCAGTTATTCGTTCAGGGGGCAGCTCACAGATACGCAGTATTTT
TRBV6-5	few	.	TRBJ1-1	CASNIGTEAFF	TGTGCCAGCAATATTGGCACTGAAGCTTTCTTT
TRBV7-2	.	TRBD1	TRBJ2-7	CASRGTGSPYEQYF	TGTGCCAGCCGAGGGACAGGGTCACCCTACGAGCAGTACTTC
TRBV19	.	TRBD2	TRBJ2-7	CASSHYLAGPSYEQYF	TGTGCCAGTAGTCACTATCTAGCGGGGCCTTCCTACGAGCAGTACTTC
TRBV5-1	few	TRBD1	TRBJ2-5	CASSQDRGLRETQYF	TGCGCCAGCAGCCAGGACAGGGGGCTCCGGGAGACCCAGTACTTC
TRBV30	few	.	TRBJ2-7	CAWSEGNTYEQYF	TGTGCCTGGAGTGAGGGGAATACCTACGAGCAGTACTTC
TRBV29-1	.	.	TRBJ2-1	CSVVFSGYNNEQFF	TGCAGCGTTGTTTTCAGCGGATACAACAATGAGCAGTTCTTC
TRBV7-2	.	TRBD1	TRBJ1-1	CASSPTGATEAFF	TGTGCCAGCAGCCCGACAGGGGCCACTGAAGCTTTCTTT
TRBV7-2	.	.	TRBJ2-5	CASSRGAGTETQYF	TGTGCCAGCAGCCGCGGGGCGGGAACAGAGACCCAGTACTTC
TRBV7-9	few	.	TRBJ2-7	CASSSSGNRPYEQYF	TGTGCCAGCAGCTCGAGTGGGAACAGACCCTACGAGCAGTACTTC
TRBV4-1	.	TRBD2	TRBJ2-3	CASSLTSGRADTQYF	TGCGCCAGCAGCCTGACTAGCGGGAGGGCCGATACGCAGTATTTT
TRBV5-4	.	.	TRBJ1-1	CASSLLQDTEAFF	TGTGCCAGCAGCTTGCTGCAGGACACTGAAGCTTTCTTT